This entry lists 9 T cell receptor beta chains sequenced from one sample in a study of blood T cells in healthy people across ages. PCR was performed a second time for about 6 to 12 cycles using a sample-barcoded 5' primer and a J-beta primer mix. From the 5' RACE reads, TCRdb called clonotypes with MiXCR, one entry per CDR3 protein. Altogether almost 550,000 distinct CDR3 sequences are present, approximately 25% being singletons, with the ten largest covering 7.5% to 9%. This sample also appeared in a second study, on T cells of mothers and their children.

The material sequenced was blood. These TCRs come from a boy younger than 18 in good health.

This clonotype appeared a few times. The chain combines TRBV7-9 with TRBJ2-7, with 9 bases identical to TRBD1. After removal of 5 bases from V and 3 bases from J, the junction contained 14 bases not matched to a gene. The CDR3 extends over 17 amino acids. Germline-derived CDR1 and CDR2 are SEHNR and FQNEAQ (reference sequence). This CDR3 is CASSPLGATGGGYEQYF. The CDR3 DNA is TGTGCCAGCAGCCCCCTAGGCGCGACAGGGGGAGGCTACGAGCAGTACTTC. The whole variable domain, filled in from reference TRBV7-9 and TRBJ2-7, reads DTGVSQNPRHKITKRGQNVTFRCDPISEHNRLYWYRQTLGQGPEFLTYFQNEAQLEKSRLLSDRFSAERPKGSFSTLEIQRTEQGDSAMYLCASSPLGATGGGYEQYFGPGTRLTVT.

The chain is built from TRBV2 and TRBJ2-1, with D maybe TRBD1 (7 bases). CDR1 is SNHLY and CDR2 is FYNNEI in the germline V gene. This CDR3 region has 16 residues. The V end lost 6 bases, the J end lost 0 bases, and 15 bases lay between the germline ends. The CDR3 is CASRDSGDSSYNEQFF. Written as DNA, the CDR3 is TGTGCCAGCAGGGATTCGGGGGACAGCTCCTACAATGAGCAGTTCTTC.

V and J are TRBV7-2 and TRBJ2-7; tentative D call: TRBD2 (6 bases). The CDR3 is 14 amino acids. Germline lookup yields CDR1 SGHTA and CDR2 FQGNSA. Trimming removed 2 bases from V and 0 bases from J, with 8 bases in between. Here the CDR3 reads CASSLLRDSYEQYF. CDR3 DNA: TGTGCCAGCAGCTTACTGCGGGACTCCTACGAGCAGTACTTC.

This clonotype has a handful of counts. The V call is TRBV7-9, the J call TRBJ2-3, with D perhaps matching TRBD2 (5 bases). The V gene's germline CDR1 is SEHNR and CDR2 FQNEAQ (reference sequence). The CDR3 is made up of 15 amino acids. V lost 5 bases and J 1 base, leaving 13 bases between the germline ends. CDR3 bases: TGTGCCAGCAGCCCGCTAGCCTCTGGCACAGATACGCAGTATTTT. Amino acid sequence: CASSPLASGTDTQYF.

There are a few counts of this clonotype. The CDR3 DNA is TGTGCCAGCAGTCCCCAATACAGGGGACTGTACACTGAAGCTTTCTTT. It codes for CASSPQYRGLYTEAFF. V is TRBV27 and J is TRBJ1-1, with 7 nucleotides matching TRBD1. There are 16 residues in the CDR3. V lost 5 bases to trimming and J lost 3 bases; unmatched junction nucleotides: 12. CDR1 is MNHEY, CDR2 SMNVEV, per germline (reference sequence).

The chain joins TRBV3-1 to TRBJ2-1; the D is unclear. This CDR3 is built from 12 residues. CDR1 LGHDT and CDR2 YNNKEL come from the germline V gene (reference sequence). Deletions cut 0 bases from V and 9 bases from J, with 6 bases between. The CDR3 reads CASSQDSPEQFF. In nucleotides, the CDR3 is TGTGCCAGCAGCCAAGATTCCCCTGAGCAGTTCTTC.

This clonotype turned up a few times. The rearrangement uses TRBV21-1 and TRBJ1-1. TRBV21-1 has pseudogene status. This CDR3 comprises 11 residues. The CDR3 DNA sequence: TGTGCCAGCAGCAAGGCGGGCGAAGCTTTCTTT. It is translated as CASSKAGEAFF.

The chain recombines TRBV27 with TRBJ1-2; D remains unclear. Trimming shortened V by 2 bases and J by 2 bases, and 6 bases separated the two germline ends. This CDR3 has 13 residues. CDR1 and CDR2 (germline): MNHEY, SMNVEV (reference sequence). The CDR3 spells CASSLDENYGYTF. CDR3 in DNA: TGTGCCAGCAGTTTAGACGAGAACTATGGCTACACCTTC.

The rearrangement links TRBV29-1 to TRBJ2-5; weak D call: TRBD1 (5 bases). The J call is uncertain, as TRBJ2-1 better fits the DNA end. Germline loops: CDR1 SQVTM, CDR2 ANQGSEA. The CDR3 totals 14 residues. CDR3 DNA sequence: TGCAGCGTTGAAGATCCGGACACTTACAATGAGCAGTTCTTC. Translation: CSVEDPDTYNEQFF.